This T cell receptor (beta chain) was identified during a study of beta chain features in type 1 diabetes (dated by TCRdb to between 2017 and 2018). At the level of the whole study: No differences in mean age, gender distribution, total cell number or subset yield were found between patients and healthy donors. Across all samples, around 100 million sorted cells were examined, and cell number per subset correlated strongly with RNA yield. In the study, TCRB repertoires of sorted circulating CD4+ T cell subsets from recently diagnosed type 1 diabetes patients were compared with those of matched healthy donors. Whereas all 28 donors provided naive and central memory subsets, regulatory and stem cell-like memory subsets were isolated from just 8 patients and roughly eight healthy donors. Study-level results and caveats: Type 1 diabetes patients showed a moderate but significant shortening of TCRB CDR3 length in all four CD4+ subsets. Because cDNA was sequenced instead of genomic DNA, highly expressing activated cells could be over-represented, though the groups showed no difference in activation or CD3 levels. Naive, central memory and regulatory TCRB repertoires appeared more similar among patients than among healthy donors. HLA sub-analyses involved small numbers of individuals, so any influence of HLA type on TCRB rearrangement remained unresolved. At VDJ recombination sites, patients with type 1 diabetes made fewer insertions and deleted more nucleotides, a pattern implying thymic rearrangement abnormalities. Shorter templates might be favored by PCR, yet because patient and control samples were amplified and corrected together, any such skew would affect both groups equally.

The entire isolated RNA was reverse transcribed using the High Capacity cDNA Reverse Transcription Kit, and thus expressed TCRB transcripts were sequenced. Naive, central memory and regulatory T cell samples underwent deep immunoSEQ sequencing, averaging around 4 million total reads per sample. After sorted cells were lysed in RLT buffer, RNA was extracted with DNase-treated RNeasy Micro or Mini kits, with the choice depending on cell number. To prevent cross-contamination, every cell subset was processed on its own, while patient and healthy donor samples were processed together. The immunoSEQ multiplex PCR was used to amplify TCRB sequences from cDNA, generating 87-bp fragments that spanned the CDR3 region. The amplicons were sequenced using the Illumina HiSeq platform. Turning to the authors' computational methods: Synthetic template baselines were used to correct PCR bias computationally, reads within Hamming distance 2 were collapsed, and singletons that could not be merged were discarded. Reads were aligned to IMGT to assign V, D and J genes, CDR3 length, and insertions or deletions at six rearrangement sites. Within each subset, clonotype counts were normalized to the number of sorted cells before true diversity and Gini coefficients were calculated with the tcR R package. The overlap coefficient, calculated on TCRB nucleotide sequences, was used to quantify repertoire sharing. This immuneACCESS table, as held by TCRdb, lists in-frame sequences with V and J called but not all clones. Of the missing ones, under half trace to an unresolved V gene in checked studies; the others have no known cause. Clonal size and the V and J genes are those of that table, whereas D and trimming came from the DNA. This sample is represented by around 340,000 clones; around 9.7% of them were singletons. 1% of the sample is taken by the ten largest.

CDR1 and CDR2 (MNHNS, SASEGT) derive from the germline V gene. CDR3 length: 15 amino acids, cysteine to phenylalanine. The DNA shown is the 45-base CDR3, in frame from base 1. Trimming costs V 3 bases and J 0 bases, and their ends lie 6 bases apart. From each donor, a single peripheral blood sample of approximately 0.11 L on average was drawn into heparinised tubes. A BD FACSAria II and a panel including CD45RO, CCR7, CD25, CD127, CD95 and CD27 were used to sort naive, central memory, regulatory and stem cell-like memory CD4+ T cells. A purity above 98% was achieved for all sorted populations. Right away, PBMCs were isolated by Lymphoprep density gradient centrifugation and were stained directly, with no culture step. Samples were stained and sorted in pairs, with one healthy donor and one patient per experiment, so that batch effects were minimized. Only a few counts were recorded for this clone. The target of this receptor is not known. No much larger clone is present one base from it, and per-base qualities are unavailable.

This sequence uses TRBV6-1 and TRBJ1-6, with TRBD1 as a weak D call on 6 bases. The sequencing input was central memory CD4+ T cells from blood. The source of this sequence is a young man with type 1 diabetes. This receptor has the CDR3 CASSDRGSYNSPLHF. The DNA sequence is given as TGTGCCAGCAGTGACAGGGGCTCCTATAATTCACCCCTCCACTTT.